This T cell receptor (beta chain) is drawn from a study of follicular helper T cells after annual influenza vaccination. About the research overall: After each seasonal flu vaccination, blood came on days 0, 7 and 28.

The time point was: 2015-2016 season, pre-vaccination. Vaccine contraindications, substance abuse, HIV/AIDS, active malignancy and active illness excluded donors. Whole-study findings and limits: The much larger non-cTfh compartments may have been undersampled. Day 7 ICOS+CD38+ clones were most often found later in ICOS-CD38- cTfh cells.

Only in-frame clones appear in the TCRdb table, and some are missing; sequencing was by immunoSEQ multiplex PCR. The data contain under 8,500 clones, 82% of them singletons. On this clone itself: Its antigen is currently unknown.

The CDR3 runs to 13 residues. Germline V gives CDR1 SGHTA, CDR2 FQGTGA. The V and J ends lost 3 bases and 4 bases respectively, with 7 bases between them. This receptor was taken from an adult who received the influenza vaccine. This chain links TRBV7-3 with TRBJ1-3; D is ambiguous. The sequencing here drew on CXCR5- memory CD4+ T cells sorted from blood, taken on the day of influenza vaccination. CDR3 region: CASSFQPGNTIYF. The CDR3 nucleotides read TGTGCCAGCAGCTTTCAGCCAGGAAACACCATATATTTT.